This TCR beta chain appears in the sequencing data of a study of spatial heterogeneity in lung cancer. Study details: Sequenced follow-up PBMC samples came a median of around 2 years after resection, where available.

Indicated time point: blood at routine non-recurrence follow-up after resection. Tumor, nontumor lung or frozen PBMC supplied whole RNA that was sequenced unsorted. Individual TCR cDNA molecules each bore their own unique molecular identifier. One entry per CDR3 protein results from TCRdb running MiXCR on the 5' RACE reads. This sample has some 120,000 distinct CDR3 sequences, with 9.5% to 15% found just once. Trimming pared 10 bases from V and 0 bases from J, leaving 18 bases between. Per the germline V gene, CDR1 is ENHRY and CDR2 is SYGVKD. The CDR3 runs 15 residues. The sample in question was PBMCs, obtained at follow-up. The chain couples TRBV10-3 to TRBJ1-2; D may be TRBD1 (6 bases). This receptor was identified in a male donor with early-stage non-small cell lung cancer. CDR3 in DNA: TGTGCCACGGCGGTCACCGGGACATCTAACTATGGCTACACCTTC. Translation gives CATAVTGTSNYGYTF.